A selection of T cell receptor beta chains follows, all from one sample in a study of shared T cell receptors in the human thymus. The data were produced by immunoSEQ multiplex PCR, yet TCRdb's version contains in-frame clones alone and is incomplete. The sample records under 700,000 clones, around three quarters being singletons. These sequences were also reported in another study, on human thymus T cells.

The sequenced material came from thymocytes. These TCRs come from a boy under two years old with a congenital heart defect. Both conserved end residues are part of each CDR3. A D gene is named only where the DNA matches it firmly. Only part of the rows carry a size: once, few, many, or a class if the clone is expanded.

clone size: -; J gene: TRBJ1-1; D gene: -; V gene: TRBV5-5; CDR3 protein: CASSALPEAFF; CDR3 DNA: TGTGCCAGCAGCGCGCTACCGGAAGCTTTCTTT
clone size: -; J gene: TRBJ1-1; D gene: TRBD1; V gene: TRBV4-3; CDR3 protein: CASSHPGQGNTEAFF; CDR3 DNA: TGCGCCAGCAGCCACCCGGGACAGGGAAACACTGAAGCTTTCTTT
clone size: -; J gene: TRBJ1-2; D gene: -; V gene: TRBV25-1; CDR3 protein: CASSDWRTEVYGYTF; CDR3 DNA: TGTGCCAGCAGTGACTGGAGGACGGAGGTCTATGGCTACACCTTC
clone size: -; J gene: TRBJ2-1; D gene: TRBD2; V gene: TRBV11-3; CDR3 protein: CASSPCNRSGRRNEQFF; CDR3 DNA: TGTGCCAGCAGCCCCTGTAACCGAAGCGGGAGGCGGAATGAGCAGTTCTTC
clone size: -; J gene: TRBJ2-2; D gene: -; V gene: TRBV28; CDR3 protein: CASSFGPGKAYGELFF; CDR3 DNA: TGTGCCAGCAGTTTCGGACCGGGAAAGGCTTACGGGGAGCTGTTTTTT
clone size: few; J gene: TRBJ2-3; D gene: -; V gene: TRBV12-5; CDR3 protein: CASGFRYTDTQYF; CDR3 DNA: TGTGCTAGTGGCTTCCGTTACACAGATACGCAGTATTTT
clone size: -; J gene: TRBJ1-4; D gene: -; V gene: TRBV5-6; CDR3 protein: CASSFRDNEKLFF; CDR3 DNA: TGTGCCAGCAGCTTTAGAGATAATGAAAAACTGTTTTTT
clone size: few; J gene: TRBJ1-5; D gene: -; V gene: TRBV19; CDR3 protein: CASSVQYSNQPQHF; CDR3 DNA: TGTGCCAGTAGTGTACAGTATAGCAATCAGCCCCAGCATTTT
clone size: -; J gene: TRBJ1-3; D gene: -; V gene: TRBV19; CDR3 protein: CASGVSGNTIYF; CDR3 DNA: TGTGCCAGCGGAGTCTCTGGAAACACCATATATTTT
clone size: -; J gene: TRBJ2-7; D gene: -; V gene: TRBV4-3; CDR3 protein: CASSQFADSYEQYF; CDR3 DNA: TGCGCCAGCAGCCAATTTGCAGACTCCTACGAGCAGTACTTC
clone size: -; J gene: TRBJ1-2; D gene: TRBD1; V gene: TRBV28; CDR3 protein: CASTLRQGYNYGYTF; CDR3 DNA: TGTGCCAGCACCCTGAGACAGGGCTATAACTATGGCTACACCTTC
clone size: -; J gene: TRBJ2-7; D gene: TRBD2; V gene: TRBV30; CDR3 protein: CAWSVGGTSGSYEQYF; CDR3 DNA: TGTGCCTGGAGTGTAGGGGGGACTAGCGGCTCCTACGAGCAGTACTTC
clone size: -; J gene: TRBJ2-7; D gene: -; V gene: TRBV29-1; CDR3 protein: CSPRIPYEQYF; CDR3 DNA: TGCAGCCCCAGGATCCCCTACGAGCAGTACTTC
clone size: -; J gene: TRBJ2-1; D gene: TRBD2; V gene: TRBV29-1; CDR3 protein: CSVEGLAGPPYNEQFF; CDR3 DNA: TGCAGCGTTGAAGGGCTAGCGGGTCCTCCCTACAATGAGCAGTTCTTC
clone size: -; J gene: TRBJ2-7; D gene: -; V gene: TRBV28; CDR3 protein: CASSLLFGGNGSTYEQYF; CDR3 DNA: TGTGCCAGCAGTTTACTTTTCGGAGGGAATGGTTCTACCTACGAGCAGTACTTC
clone size: -; J gene: TRBJ2-3; D gene: TRBD2; V gene: TRBV10-2; CDR3 protein: CASRVAGEVTDTQYF; CDR3 DNA: TGCGCCAGCAGGGTAGCGGGAGAGGTAACAGATACGCAGTATTTT
clone size: -; J gene: TRBJ2-2; D gene: TRBD2; V gene: TRBV14; CDR3 protein: CASSQVGPRAGETGELFF; CDR3 DNA: TGTGCCAGCAGCCAAGTAGGCCCCCGAGCGGGGGAGACCGGGGAGCTGTTTTTT
clone size: once; J gene: TRBJ2-2; D gene: TRBD2; V gene: TRBV25-1; CDR3 protein: CASSGVAGTNTGELFF; CDR3 DNA: TGTGCCAGCAGTGGGGTAGCGGGGACTAACACCGGGGAGCTGTTTTTT
clone size: few; J gene: TRBJ2-7; D gene: TRBD2; V gene: TRBV28; CDR3 protein: CASSPTGGGGPYEQYF; CDR3 DNA: TGTGCCAGCAGTCCCACGGGGGGGGGAGGGCCCTACGAGCAGTACTTC
clone size: -; J gene: TRBJ2-7; D gene: -; V gene: TRBV27; CDR3 protein: CASRVGGGSYEQYF; CDR3 DNA: TGTGCCAGCCGAGTCGGGGGAGGCTCCTACGAGCAGTACTTC
clone size: -; J gene: TRBJ2-3; D gene: -; V gene: TRBV6-6; CDR3 protein: CASSYSGDTQYF; CDR3 DNA: TGTGCCAGCAGTTACTCCGGGGATACGCAGTATTTT
clone size: few; J gene: TRBJ2-1; D gene: TRBD2; V gene: TRBV6-5; CDR3 protein: CASSYSIYGGGNEQFF; CDR3 DNA: TGTGCCAGCAGTTACTCGATATATGGGGGGGGCAATGAGCAGTTCTTC
clone size: -; J gene: TRBJ1-5; D gene: TRBD1; V gene: TRBV28; CDR3 protein: CASSLGQADQPQHF; CDR3 DNA: TGTGCCAGCAGTTTAGGACAGGCAGATCAGCCCCAGCATTTT
clone size: few; J gene: TRBJ2-1; D gene: -; V gene: TRBV19; CDR3 protein: CASSIGRRDNEQFF; CDR3 DNA: TGTGCCAGTAGTATTGGTAGGAGGGACAATGAGCAGTTCTTC
clone size: -; J gene: TRBJ2-5; D gene: TRBD2; V gene: TRBV9; CDR3 protein: CASSPGLAGGPPETQYF; CDR3 DNA: TGTGCCAGCAGCCCAGGACTAGCGGGAGGGCCGCCGGAGACCCAGTACTTC
clone size: once; J gene: TRBJ2-7; D gene: -; V gene: TRBV5-6; CDR3 protein: CASSLLNYEQYF; CDR3 DNA: TGTGCCAGCAGCTTACTAAACTACGAGCAGTACTTC
clone size: -; J gene: TRBJ2-1; D gene: TRBD2; V gene: TRBV9; CDR3 protein: CASSAGLAGLHNEQFF; CDR3 DNA: TGTGCCAGCAGCGCCGGACTAGCGGGGTTGCACAATGAGCAGTTCTTC
clone size: -; J gene: TRBJ1-2; D gene: TRBD1; V gene: TRBV4-2; CDR3 protein: CASSQPTHDRGDDGYTF; CDR3 DNA: TGTGCCAGCAGCCAACCAACCCACGACAGGGGTGACGATGGCTACACCTTC
clone size: few; J gene: TRBJ2-7; D gene: -; V gene: TRBV11-2; CDR3 protein: CASSPGYEQYF; CDR3 DNA: TGTGCCAGCAGCCCAGGGTACGAGCAGTACTTC
clone size: -; J gene: TRBJ2-5; D gene: -; V gene: TRBV9; CDR3 protein: CASSVGGYQETQYF; CDR3 DNA: TGTGCCAGCAGCGTAGGAGGGTACCAAGAGACCCAGTACTTC
clone size: -; J gene: TRBJ2-3; D gene: TRBD1; V gene: TRBV18; CDR3 protein: CASSPQTGGTDTQYF; CDR3 DNA: TGTGCCAGCTCACCCCAAACAGGGGGGACAGATACGCAGTATTTT